What follows are 26 T cell receptor beta chains derived from one specimen sequenced in a study of blood T cell repertoires in COVID-19. Libraries were prepared by immunoSEQ multiplex PCR; TCRdb keeps only in-frame clonotypes and omits some of them. The table lists under 200,000 clones, about 90% of them singletons. Sequenced input: peripheral blood. The receptor set was obtained from a woman aged 55-75 years with COVID-19, enrolled during active disease.

This sequence joins TRBV11-3 and TRBJ2-7, with D hard to call. Trimming took off 5 bases at V and 5 bases at J, with 10 bases between the two ends. Per the germline V gene, CDR1 is SGHNT and CDR2 is YENEEA. This CDR3 contains 12 residues. The CDR3 DNA reads as TGTGCCAGCAGCCCAGCGCTCCACGAGCAGTACTTC. It is translated as CASSPALHEQYF. Complete variable domain (other parts from reference TRBV11-3 and TRBJ2-7): EAGVVQSPRYKIIEKKQPVAFWCNPISGHNTLYWYLQNLGQGPELLIRYENEEAVDDSQLPKDRFSAERLKGVDSTLKIQPAELGDSAVYLCASSPALHEQYFGPGTRLTVT.

The chain joins TRBV5-6 to TRBJ2-7; 8 bases are shared with TRBD1. V gave up 0 bases and J gave up 3 bases; unmatched junction bases: 2. This CDR3 comprises 14 residues. The V gene's germline CDR1 is SGHDT and CDR2 YYEEEE. CDR3 bases: TGTGCCAGCAGCTTGGGGACAGGGCTCTACGAGCAGTACTTC. Translation gives CASSLGTGLYEQYF.

This chain joins TRBV19 and TRBJ1-1, with TRBD1 as a possible D gene (5 bases). Per germline, CDR1 LNHDA and CDR2 SQIVND (reference sequence). This CDR3 spans 14 amino acids. V lost 4 bases and J 1 base, leaving 10 bases between the germline ends. The CDR3 is CASSRGSENTEAFF. The DNA for the CDR3 is TGTGCCAGTAGTAGGGGCTCGGAGAACACTGAAGCTTTCTTT.

This clone came up a few times. The V call is TRBV19, the J call TRBJ2-1, with D unresolved. CDR1 is LNHDA, CDR2 SQIVND, per germline (reference sequence). This CDR3 has 12 residues. Between the trimmed V and J ends, which lost 2 bases and 8 bases, there was a span of 7 bases. As DNA, the CDR3 is TGTGCCAGTAGTATAAACCGGTATGAGCAGTTCTTC. It specifies CASSINRYEQFF. Complete variable domain (other parts from reference TRBV19 and TRBJ2-1): DGGITQSPKYLFRKEGQNVTLSCEQNLNHDAMYWYRQDPGQGLRLIYYSQIVNDFQKGDIAEGYSVSREKKESFPLTVTSAQKNPTAFYLCASSINRYEQFFGPGTRLTVL.

This clone showed up just once. The chain carries TRBV28 and TRBJ1-5, with TRBD1 identical over 8 bases. The junction had 3 bases not matched to a gene; V was cut back by 8 bases and J by 6 bases. This CDR3 is 12 amino acids long. Looked up from germline, CDR1 is MDHEN and CDR2 is SYDVKM. CDR3 residues: CASFDRGQPQHF. The CDR3, as DNA: TGTGCCAGCTTCGACAGGGGTCAGCCCCAGCATTTT.

The rearrangement links TRBV19 to TRBJ1-5; 10 nucleotides match TRBD1. Per the germline V gene, CDR1 is LNHDA and CDR2 is SQIVND (reference sequence). Trimming at V came to 11 bases and at J to 9 bases, leaving 16 bases not matched to a gene. CDR3 length equals 15 residues. DNA of the CDR3: TGTGCCTCAACTCCGGGACAGGGGCCCTTGTGGCCCCAGCATTTT. Protein: CASTPGQGPLWPQHF. Filled out from reference TRBV19 and TRBJ1-5, the complete variable domain reads DGGITQSPKYLFRKEGQNVTLSCEQNLNHDAMYWYRQDPGQGLRLIYYSQIVNDFQKGDIAEGYSVSREKKESFPLTVTSAQKNPTAFYLCASTPGQGPLWPQHFGDGTRLSIL.

This clone was picked up one time. DNA for the CDR3: TGTGCCATCAGTGAGTTCCTTATAGGCAATCAGCCCCAGCATTTT. As protein: CAISEFLIGNQPQHF. The rearrangement links TRBV10-3 to TRBJ1-5; D remains unclear. Trimming left V 1 base short and J 2 bases short, with 9 bases between. Germline CDR1 is ENHRY and CDR2 is SYGVKD. The CDR3 has 15 residues.

In this sample, this clone turned up once. The chain couples TRBV7-3 to TRBJ2-3, with 13 bases fitting TRBD2. The CDR3 spans 16 residues. CDR1 SGHTA and CDR2 FQGTGA come from the germline V gene. Losses at the gene ends were 3 bases for V and 1 base for J; bases not matched to a gene: 1. The CDR3 region has the DNA TGTGCCAGCAGCTTCGGACTAGCGGGAGGCACAGATACGCAGTATTTT. Translating gives CASSFGLAGGTDTQYF.

CDR3 amino acids: CASSPWGQGYEQYF. CDR3 bases: TGTGCCAGCAGTCCATGGGGACAGGGCTACGAGCAGTACTTC. The chain has TRBV28 and TRBJ2-7; 9 bases align to TRBD1. V lost 5 bases and J lost 3; bases outside the gene matches: 5. CDR1 and CDR2 (germline): MDHEN, SYDVKM. The CDR3 runs to 14 residues.

This chain links TRBV7-9 with TRBJ2-7; D call uncertain. The V end lost 4 bases, the J end lost 2 bases, and 12 bases lay between the germline ends. Germline CDR1 and CDR2: SEHNR and FQNEAQ (reference sequence). The CDR3 is made up of 14 amino acids. The CDR3: CASSSTTFPYEQYF. For the CDR3, the DNA is TGTGCCAGCAGCTCGACGACTTTCCCCTACGAGCAGTACTTC.

This clone was seen once. The V call is TRBV3-1 (or the pseudogene TRBV3-2), the J call TRBJ2-1; maybe TRBD1 (6 bases). CDR1 and CDR2 from the germline V gene are LGHDT and YNNKEL (reference sequence). The V end was cut by 4 bases, the J end by 0 bases, with 16 bases between. CDR3 size: 17 residues. In nucleotides, the CDR3 is TGTGCCAGCAGCCCCCTGGGGCTCAGGGGCTCCTACAATGAGCAGTTCTTC. The encoded protein is CASSPLGLRGSYNEQFF.

This chain connects TRBV7-8 to TRBJ1-3; no reliable D call. This CDR3 spans 11 amino acids. CDR1 and CDR2 from the germline V gene are SGHVS and FQNEAQ. V shed 8 bases and J shed 8 bases, with 10 bases lying between them. The CDR3 sequence: CASGIGDTIYF. DNA of the CDR3: TGTGCCAGCGGAATAGGAGACACCATATATTTT.

This chain connects TRBV19 to TRBJ1-5; 8 bases agree with TRBD1. Germline assignment: CDR1 LNHDA and CDR2 SQIVND (reference sequence). The junction had 7 bases not matched to a gene; V was cut back by 8 bases and J by 7 bases. The CDR3 is 13 residues long. CDR3 protein: CASSDREGQPQHF. The CDR3 DNA is TGTGCCAGTTCGGACAGGGAAGGGCAGCCCCAGCATTTT.

This clone occurred a few times. This sequence joins TRBV10-2 and TRBJ1-2; perhaps TRBD1 as D (5 bases). V dropped 4 bases and J dropped 4 bases, with 10 bases sitting between them. This CDR3 comprises 13 residues. Germline assignment: CDR1 WSHSY and CDR2 SAAADI. Here the CDR3 reads CASSGGSRYGYTF. CDR3 DNA sequence: TGCGCCAGCAGTGGGGGCAGCCGCTATGGCTACACCTTC.

This clone was recorded a few times. The chain is built from TRBV5-5 and TRBJ1-5; D is perhaps TRBD1 (5 bases). This CDR3 spans 15 amino acids. CDR1 and CDR2 from the germline V gene are SGHKS and YYEKEE (reference sequence). V was cut by 3 bases and J by 3 bases, with 13 bases left in between. The CDR3 DNA sequence: TGTGCCAGCAGCTCCCTCTCAGGGTTCAATCAGCCCCAGCATTTT. This codes for CASSSLSGFNQPQHF.

This clone showed up just once. V usage is TRBV4-3 and J usage is TRBJ2-1; 7 positions match TRBD1. The CDR3 totals 16 residues. J was trimmed by 6 bases and V by 1 base; bases with no gene match: 9. Per germline, CDR1 LGHNA and CDR2 YSLEER. The CDR3 is CASSQVFDRAVNEQFF. In nucleotides, the CDR3 is TGCGCCAGCAGCCAAGTGTTCGACAGGGCCGTCAATGAGCAGTTCTTC.

V usage is TRBV28 and J usage is TRBJ2-7; 10 bases are shared with TRBD2. This CDR3 has 15 residues. The J segment lost 5 bases and the V segment lost 5 bases, leaving 9 bases of the junction unmatched. Germline V gives CDR1 MDHEN, CDR2 SYDVKM. This CDR3 is CASSPPGLARDEQYF. Here the CDR3 DNA reads TGTGCCAGCAGTCCGCCGGGACTAGCGAGGGACGAGCAGTACTTC.

This rearrangement joins TRBV6-5 to TRBJ2-7; maybe TRBD2 (5 bases). Germline CDR1 reads MNHEY; CDR2 reads SVGAGI. The V gene lost 0 bases and the J gene lost 3 bases, with 15 bases spanning the gap. There are 16 residues in the CDR3. The CDR3 protein is CASSYSTVRTLYEQYF. CDR3 coding DNA: TGTGCCAGCAGTTACTCGACGGTTCGGACTCTCTACGAGCAGTACTTC.

The chain links TRBV6-1 to TRBJ1-2, with 8 bases matching TRBD1. This CDR3 region has 16 residues. Germline CDR1 MNHNS, CDR2 SASEGT. The V segment lost 2 bases and the J segment 4 bases; nucleotides outside the gene matches: 9. CDR3 protein: CASSEPGTGVIYGYTF. The CDR3 coding sequence is TGTGCCAGCAGTGAACCTGGGACAGGAGTCATCTATGGCTACACCTTC.

The chain carries TRBV19 and TRBJ2-3; D not resolved. The length of the CDR3 is 14 residues. Germline assignment: CDR1 LNHDA and CDR2 SQIVND (reference sequence). Between the trimmed V and J ends, which lost 4 bases and 1 base, there was a span of 9 bases. CDR3 protein: CASSTASGTDTQYF. CDR3 sequence (DNA): TGTGCCAGTAGTACTGCGAGTGGCACAGATACGCAGTATTTT.

The V and J genes are TRBV19 and TRBJ1-5; weak D call: TRBD1 (5 bases). The V gene lost 3 bases and the J gene lost 4 bases, with 19 bases spanning the gap. Germline CDR1 and CDR2: LNHDA and SQIVND (reference sequence). The CDR3 is 17 residues long. CDR3 coding DNA: TGTGCCAGTAGTATCGAAGCAGGGCTTGCTCGAAATCAGCCCCAGCATTTT. Its protein product is CASSIEAGLARNQPQHF.

This chain connects TRBV29-1 to TRBJ2-1; D is unresolved. The V gene's germline CDR1 is SQVTM and CDR2 ANQGSEA. V was pared by 4 bases and J by 0 bases, with 10 bases between. The CDR3 consists of 14 residues. The CDR3 DNA sequence: TGCAGCGTTGCCCGAGCTAGCTCCTACAATGAGCAGTTCTTC. Translating gives CSVARASSYNEQFF.

The J gene is TRBJ1-4, the V gene TRBV6-5; D is undetermined. Trimming removed 0 bases at V and 1 base at J, with 6 bases between. The CDR3 consists of 15 residues. From germline, CDR1 is MNHEY and CDR2 SVGAGI. CDR3 coding DNA: TGTGCCAGCAGTTACTCCGGGATAACTAATGAAAAACTGTTTTTT. It specifies CASSYSGITNEKLFF.

The chain combines TRBV5-1 with TRBJ2-1, with 9 positions matching TRBD2. Losses at the gene ends were 5 bases for V and 9 bases for J; bases not matched to a gene: 12. Germline-derived CDR1 and CDR2 are SGHRS and YFSETQ. The CDR3 loop spans 15 amino acids. CDR3 residues: CASSLAGADFGEQFF. The DNA for the CDR3 is TGCGCCAGCAGTTTAGCGGGAGCGGATTTCGGTGAGCAGTTCTTC. The full variable domain, completed using reference TRBV5-1 and TRBJ2-1, is KAGVTQTPRYLIKTRGQQVTLSCSPISGHRSVSWYQQTPGQGLQFLFEYFSETQRNKGNFPGRFSGRQFSNSRSEMNVSTLELGDSALYLCASSLAGADFGEQFFGPGTRLTVL.

The CDR3 is CASSIRDRGTKNQPQHF. CDR3 sequence (DNA): TGTGCCAGTAGTATCCGGGACAGGGGAACCAAAAATCAGCCCCAGCATTTT. V and J are TRBV19 and TRBJ1-5; 10 nucleotides line up with TRBD1. The trim removed 3 bases at V and 4 bases at J, leaving 9 bases unmatched. The CDR3 spans 17 residues. Germline values: CDR1 LNHDA, CDR2 SQIVND (reference sequence).

This chain links TRBV13 with TRBJ2-1; 9 nucleotides agree with TRBD2. This CDR3 has 16 amino acids. Germline values: CDR1 PRHDT, CDR2 FYEKMQ (reference sequence). V lost 5 bases and J lost 7; bases outside the gene matches: 12. The CDR3 spells CASSPPTSGRGNEQFF. The CDR3 nucleotides are TGTGCCAGCAGCCCCCCGACTAGCGGCAGGGGGAATGAGCAGTTCTTC.